A single sample gave rise to the 19 T cell receptor beta chains below, sequenced in a study of blood T cell repertoires in COVID-19. The repertoire was sequenced with immunoSEQ multiplex PCR; TCRdb's copy has only in-frame clones and lacks some. The repertoire holds about 270,000 clones, with roughly 86% as singletons. Sequencing input: peripheral blood. All receptors come from an older woman who had recovered from COVID-19.

There are a few counts of this clone. This CDR3 reads CASSVTIAGEDTQYF. CDR3 nucleotide sequence: TGTGCCAGCAGCGTCACGATAGCGGGGGAAGATACGCAGTATTTT. This rearrangement joins TRBV9 to TRBJ2-3; 9 positions agree with TRBD2. Unmatched junction bases numbered 6, after V lost 2 bases and J lost 5 bases. Germline-derived CDR1 and CDR2 are SGDLS and YYNGEE. The CDR3 is made up of 15 amino acids.

Regarding this clone: Relative to the germline gene, one junction end is altered; a read error may explain this. The chain combines TRBV7-7 with TRBJ2-3, with 9 bases matching TRBD2. The germline V gene has CDR1 SSHAT and CDR2 FNYEAQ (reference sequence). This CDR3 region has 14 residues. CDR3 nucleotide sequence: TGTGCTAGCAGCCTTGGACTAGCGAGCGATACGCAGTATTTT. This gives the protein CASSLGLASDTQYF.

This clone appeared a single time. The chain carries TRBV7-6 and TRBJ2-3, with 14 bases aligning to TRBD2. This CDR3 contains 15 residues. Germline V gene data show CDR1 as SGHVS and CDR2 as FNYEAQ. Trimming took 3 bases from V and 9 from J; bases not matched to a gene: 5. The CDR3 region is CASSLATSGGATQYF. CDR3 bases: TGTGCCAGCAGCTTGGCGACTAGCGGGGGGGCCACGCAGTATTTT. Full variable domain (remainder filled in from reference TRBV7-6 and TRBJ2-3): GAGVSQSPRYKVTKRGQDVALRCDPISGHVSLYWYRQALGQGPEFLTYFNYEAQQDKSGLPNDRFSAERPEGSISTLTIQRTEQRDSAMYRCASSLATSGGATQYFGPGTRLTVL.

The chain carries TRBV3-1 (or the pseudogene TRBV3-2) and TRBJ1-5, with unresolved D. With 5 bases removed from V and 0 bases from J, the gap between germline ends came to 8 bases. The CDR3 covers 14 residues. Germline V gene lookup returns CDR1 LGHDT and CDR2 YNNKEL (reference sequence). CDR3 sequence (DNA): TGTGCCAGCAGCGGCGGGCCTAGCAATCAGCCCCAGCATTTT. It yields the protein CASSGGPSNQPQHF.

The gene calls are TRBV6-5 and TRBJ2-1; D is ambiguous. This CDR3 is 13 amino acids long. V dropped 7 bases and J dropped 2 bases, with 9 bases sitting between them. Germline loops: CDR1 MNHEY, CDR2 SVGAGI. The CDR3 spells CASKREPYNEQFF. Written as DNA, the CDR3 is TGTGCCAGCAAGAGAGAGCCCTACAATGAGCAGTTCTTC.

The genes are TRBV6-1 and TRBJ2-5; D unresolved. There are 11 residues in the CDR3. Trimming took off 3 bases at V and 5 bases at J, with 4 bases between the two ends. The germline CDR1 and CDR2 sequences are MNHNS and SASEGT. The CDR3 loop is CASSDSETQYF. CDR3 DNA sequence: TGTGCCAGCAGTGATAGCGAGACCCAGTACTTC.

The rearrangement links TRBV11-2 to TRBJ2-5; tentative D call: TRBD2 (5 bases). The germline V gene has CDR1 SGHAT and CDR2 FQNNGV. The CDR3 is 15 amino acids. The V and J ends lost 0 bases and 7 bases respectively, with 15 bases between them. The CDR3 protein is CASSLDGVRLGTQYF. The CDR3 DNA follows: TGTGCCAGCAGCTTAGACGGGGTCCGGCTGGGGACCCAGTACTTC. Full variable domain (rest looked up from reference TRBV11-2 and TRBJ2-5): EAGVAQSPRYKIIEKRQSVAFWCNPISGHATLYWYQQILGQGPKLLIQFQNNGVVDDSQLPKDRFSAERLKGVDSTLKIQPAKLEDSAVYLCASSLDGVRLGTQYFGPGTRLLVL.

V is TRBV7-2 and J is TRBJ1-4, with TRBD1 identical over 7 bases. The J segment lost 6 bases and the V segment lost 5 bases, leaving 9 bases of the junction unmatched. Germline V gene sequence: CDR1 SGHTA, CDR2 FQGNSA. The CDR3 loop spans 15 amino acids. The CDR3 region is CASSNRQGLDEKLFF. The CDR3 region has the DNA TGTGCCAGCAGCAATCGACAGGGTTTGGATGAAAAACTGTTTTTT. The variable domain in full, with the rest retrieved from reference TRBV7-2 and TRBJ1-4, is GAGVSQSPSNKVTEKGKDVELRCDPISGHTALYWYRQSLGQGLEFLIYFQGNSAPDKSGLPSDRFSAERTGGSVSTLTIQRTQQEDSAVYLCASSNRQGLDEKLFFGSGTQLSVL.

V usage is TRBV27 and J usage is TRBJ1-1, with D perhaps TRBD1 (5 bases). With 0 bases removed from V and 5 bases from J, the gap between germline ends came to 13 bases. The length of the CDR3 is 15 residues. Germline V gene lookup returns CDR1 MNHEY and CDR2 SMNVEV (reference sequence). Written as DNA, the CDR3 is TGTGCCAGCAGTTTATCGTGGCAGGGAAGGACTGAAGCTTTCTTT. It specifies CASSLSWQGRTEAFF.

The chain uses TRBV11-2 and TRBJ2-2; TRBD1 might be the D (6 bases). Germline CDR1 SGHAT, CDR2 FQNNGV. The ends were cut back, 1 base at V and 2 bases at J, with 8 bases in the middle. This CDR3 has 15 residues. The CDR3 nucleotides read TGTGCCAGCAGCTTAGTAGGGGGAAACACCGGGGAGCTGTTTTTT. Its translation: CASSLVGGNTGELFF.

V is TRBV20-1 and J is TRBJ1-5; perhaps TRBD1 as D (5 bases). Trimming pared 3 bases from V and 4 bases from J, leaving 13 bases between. CDR3 length: 14 residues. Germline lookup yields CDR1 DFQATT and CDR2 SNEGSKA (reference sequence). The CDR3 loop reads CSASRTGINQPQHF. The CDR3 nucleotides read TGCAGTGCTAGTAGAACAGGAATAAATCAGCCCCAGCATTTT.

V usage is TRBV5-1 and J usage is TRBJ2-1; D remains ambiguous. CDR1 is SGHRS and CDR2 is YFSETQ in the germline V gene. The CDR3 spans 13 residues. V was trimmed by 1 base and J by 4 bases, leaving 6 bases between them. CDR3 in DNA: TGCGCCAGCAGCTTGTCTAGGTACAATGAGCAGTTCTTC. This gives the protein CASSLSRYNEQFF.

A word on this clone: Other DNA sequences from this sample encode an identical CDR3 as well. V is TRBV3-1 (or the pseudogene TRBV3-2) and J is TRBJ1-3, with D perhaps TRBD1 (6 bases). The V gene lost 4 bases and the J gene lost 0 bases, with 10 bases spanning the gap. The CDR3 spans 15 residues. Per germline, CDR1 LGHDT and CDR2 YNNKEL (reference sequence). DNA for the CDR3: TGTGCCAGCAGCCTTGGACAGTTCTCTGGAAACACCATATATTTT. It yields the protein CASSLGQFSGNTIYF.

The chain carries TRBV5-1 and TRBJ2-7; D is possibly TRBD1 (7 bases). Germline values: CDR1 SGHRS, CDR2 YFSETQ. Deletions cut 2 bases from V and 7 bases from J, with 16 bases between. The CDR3 covers 14 residues. CDR3 coding DNA: TGCGCCAGCAGCTTTGACAGGGTCCGGGGGGAGCAGTACTTC. Translation gives CASSFDRVRGEQYF.

The V gene is TRBV4-1, the J gene TRBJ2-2, with 8 bases lining up with TRBD2. CDR3 length: 15 amino acids. Germline V gene data show CDR1 as MGHRA and CDR2 as YSYEKL. V was pared by 1 base and J by 9 bases, with 7 bases of the junction left unmatched. The CDR3 bases are TGCGCCAGCAGCCAAGTAGTCGGGGGGGCCTGGGAGCTGTTTTTT. Protein product: CASSQVVGGAWELFF.

The V call is TRBV7-2, the J call TRBJ1-6; tentatively, D is TRBD1 (5 bases). Germline CDR1 and CDR2: SGHTA and FQGNSA. The CDR3 has 14 amino acids. The V end lost 2 bases, the J end lost 7 bases, and 9 bases lay between the germline ends. CDR3 DNA sequence: TGTGCCAGCAGCTTACAGGGTTCAAATTCACCCCTCCACTTT. The encoded protein is CASSLQGSNSPLHF.

The J gene is TRBJ2-7, the V gene TRBV6-7; TRBD1 aligns across 9 bases. TRBV6-7 counts as an open reading frame of uncertain function. J lost 5 bases, V lost 0 bases, and 23 bases had no gene match. The CDR3 runs 21 residues. CDR3 in amino acids: CASSYSDPLHIRDREFNEQYF. CDR3 DNA sequence: TGTGCCAGCAGTTACTCAGACCCACTTCACATCCGGGACAGGGAGTTCAACGAGCAGTACTTC.

The chain joins TRBV7-9 to TRBJ1-6, with D maybe TRBD1 (6 bases). Germline CDR1 and CDR2: SEHNR and FQNEAQ (reference sequence). The CDR3 has 15 residues. Trimming took off 1 base at V and 7 bases at J, with 11 bases between the two ends. CDR3 nucleotides: TGTGCCAGCAGCTTAGACAGGGTTGGAAATTCACCCCTCCACTTT. It codes for CASSLDRVGNSPLHF.

The rearrangement joins TRBV9 to TRBJ1-1; no definite D call. There are 14 residues in the CDR3. In germline, CDR1 is SGDLS, CDR2 YYNGEE. The V gene lost 1 base and the J gene lost 2 bases, with 9 bases spanning the gap. The CDR3 sequence: CASSVQRINTEAFF. In nucleotides, the CDR3 is TGTGCCAGCAGCGTACAGCGGATTAACACTGAAGCTTTCTTT.